This TCR beta chain emerged from a study of T cell responses to AZD1222 COVID-19 vaccine. Across the study: Pooled samples include second doses given at about 4 or 12 weeks.

Trimming pared 2 bases from V and 1 base from J, leaving 12 bases between. CDR3 size: 14 residues. Looked up from germline, CDR1 is GTSNPN and CDR2 is SVGIG (reference sequence). Details on this clone: As yet, its antigen is unknown.

Whole-study findings and limits: Clonal diversity may have been underestimated in mostly white British donors. At baseline, seropositivity was found in only a handful of AZD1222 recipients. Distributed over spike, vaccine-associated CD4 TCRs predominated at 160-218 and 743-854.

TCRdb keeps only in-frame clones here, not all; method: immunoSEQ multiplex PCR. The sample carries more than 150,000 clones, around nine tenths recorded once. Here the sequenced sample was peripheral blood, taken on day 0 of AZD1222 vaccination. This receptor was obtained from an adult in good health. The rearrangement links TRBV30 to TRBJ2-7, with D perhaps assigned TRBD1 or TRBD2 (5 bases each). The CDR3 nucleotides read TGTGCCTGGAGTTGGGACCACCTGTCCTACGAGCAGTACTTC. This codes for CAWSWDHLSYEQYF.